Each of the 20 T cell receptor beta chains below was sequenced from the same sample in a study of blood T cell repertoires in COVID-19. Assay used: immunoSEQ multiplex PCR; TCRdb lists only in-frame clones, some missing. The sample includes roughly 380,000 clones, 85% of them seen just once. Sequenced material: peripheral blood. The source of these receptors is a woman under 30 with acute or convalescent COVID-19.

V and J are TRBV3-1 (or the pseudogene TRBV3-2) and TRBJ1-1, with D unclear. Looked up from germline, CDR1 is LGHDT and CDR2 is YNNKEL (reference sequence). V lost 4 bases and J 7 bases, leaving 13 bases between the germline ends. The CDR3 extends over 13 amino acids. The CDR3 reads CASSPRGLGEAFF. The DNA of the CDR3 is TGTGCCAGCAGCCCCCGAGGGCTTGGTGAAGCTTTCTTT.

V and J are TRBV9 and TRBJ2-2; no clear D. V gave up 0 bases and J gave up 3 bases, with 9 bases separating them. This CDR3 has 15 amino acids. Germline V gene lookup returns CDR1 SGDLS and CDR2 YYNGEE. This chain's CDR3 is CASSVGGVHTGELFF. CDR3 in DNA: TGTGCCAGCAGCGTAGGAGGAGTCCACACCGGGGAGCTGTTTTTT.

The sample holds a few counts of this clone. The chain employs TRBV14 and TRBJ1-1; TRBD1 agrees at 8 bases. The V segment lost 5 bases and the J segment 5 bases; nucleotides outside the gene matches: 16. The CDR3 is 17 amino acids. CDR1 and CDR2 (germline): SGHDN, FVKESK. The CDR3 protein is CASSSDREAGAITEAFF. CDR3 nucleotides: TGTGCCAGCAGCTCGGACAGGGAGGCGGGGGCAATAACTGAAGCTTTCTTT.

This clone came up once. The chain has TRBV5-4 and TRBJ1-1; D ambiguous. The V and J ends lost 0 bases and 5 bases respectively, with 11 bases between them. Germline V lookup: CDR1 SGHNT, CDR2 YYREEE (reference sequence). The CDR3 totals 14 residues. CDR3 nucleotide sequence: TGTGCCAGCAGCTTGGGACTGGAAGTTACTGAAGCTTTCTTT. Its protein product is CASSLGLEVTEAFF. Together with reference TRBV5-4 and TRBJ1-1, the CDR3 gives the full variable domain: ETGVTQSPTHLIKTRGQQVTLRCSSQSGHNTVSWYQQALGQGPQFIFQYYREEENGRGNFPPRFSGLQFPNYSSELNVNALELDDSALYLCASSLGLEVTEAFFGQGTRLTVV.

The V and J genes are TRBV19 and TRBJ2-3, with unresolved D. The V gene lost 6 bases and the J gene lost 7 bases, with 11 bases spanning the gap. Looked up from germline, CDR1 is LNHDA and CDR2 is SQIVND (reference sequence). The CDR3 has 12 amino acids. Here the CDR3 reads CASSLSPYTQYF. The CDR3 bases are TGTGCCAGTAGCCTTTCCCCTTATACGCAGTATTTT.

V usage is TRBV21-1 and J usage is TRBJ1-4; the D segment call TRBD1 is taken from the table without a DNA check. TRBV21-1 is termed a pseudogene. The CDR3 is 15 residues long. The CDR3 DNA sequence: TGTGCCAGCAGCAAAAGGGGCAGAAATAATGAAAAACTGTTTTTT. This codes for CASSKRGRNNEKLFF.

V and J are TRBV5-1 and TRBJ2-1; 12 nucleotides line up with TRBD2. CDR3 length: 17 amino acids. V lost 0 bases, J lost 6 bases, and 7 bases stayed unmatched. The V gene's germline CDR1 is SGHRS and CDR2 YFSETQ. CDR3 coding DNA: TGCGCCAGCAGCTTGGCCCTAGCGGGAGGGCCTGCCAATGAGCAGTTCTTC. The encoded protein is CASSLALAGGPANEQFF.

J is TRBJ2-1 and V is TRBV6-4, with 11 bases lining up with TRBD2. The ends lost 5 bases at V and 6 bases at J; junction bases unmatched: 3. The CDR3 is 14 amino acids. CDR1 MRHNA and CDR2 SNTAGT come from the germline V gene. This CDR3 reads CASSSGTSGNEQFF. Written as DNA, the CDR3 is TGTGCCAGCAGTTCCGGGACTAGCGGCAATGAGCAGTTCTTC.

The rearrangement links TRBV28 to TRBJ2-2, with D perhaps TRBD2 (5 bases). CDR1 is MDHEN, CDR2 SYDVKM, per germline. The CDR3 has 13 residues. V was clipped by 8 bases and J by 3 bases, with 10 bases between them. The CDR3: CASRGGHTGELFF. The DNA for the CDR3 is TGTGCCAGCCGCGGAGGTCACACCGGGGAGCTGTTTTTT.

The rearrangement joins TRBV2 to TRBJ2-7; 8 nucleotides agree with TRBD1. The CDR3 has 14 residues. Germline V gives CDR1 SNHLY, CDR2 FYNNEI. With V trimmed by 7 bases and J by 6 bases, 11 bases remained unmatched. CDR3 DNA: TGTGCCAGCAACGAACAGGGGGTGGTTGGCGAGCAGTACTTC. Amino acids: CASNEQGVVGEQYF.

This chain uses TRBV7-9 with TRBJ2-7; 12 bases map to TRBD2. The junction had 8 bases not matched to a gene; V was cut back by 5 bases and J by 3 bases. CDR1 and CDR2 from the germline V gene are SEHNR and FQNEAQ (reference sequence). This CDR3 contains 16 residues. The CDR3 loop is CASSRIGLAGNYEQYF. The DNA for the CDR3 is TGTGCCAGCAGCCGAATCGGACTAGCGGGAAACTACGAGCAGTACTTC.

A note on this clone: Other DNA sequences in the same sample also yield this CDR3. The gene calls are TRBV12-3 or TRBV12-4 and TRBJ2-7; 10 positions agree with TRBD1. This CDR3 has 12 residues. V shed 10 bases and J 5 bases; nucleotides not matched to a gene: 5. Written as DNA, the CDR3 is TGTGCCACCGGACAGGGGGTCCACGAGCAGTACTTC. Protein product: CATGQGVHEQYF.

This clone was seen a handful of times. The V gene is TRBV12-3 or TRBV12-4, the J gene TRBJ1-1; D ambiguous. The V and J ends lost 5 bases and 3 bases respectively, with 7 bases between them. The CDR3 extends over 12 amino acids. The CDR3 loop reads CASSRDYTEAFF. CDR3 bases: TGTGCCAGCAGTCGAGATTACACTGAAGCTTTCTTT.

This clone was picked up a small number of times. DNA of the CDR3: TGTGCCAGCAGCTGGGGCAAGGGGCAGCCCCAGCATTTT. It codes for CASSWGKGQPQHF. The rearrangement links TRBV13 to TRBJ1-5, with D maybe TRBD1 (5 bases). V lost 4 bases and J lost 7, with 11 bases in between. This CDR3 has 13 residues. CDR1 is PRHDT and CDR2 is FYEKMQ in the germline V gene (reference sequence).

This clone was counted only a few times. The chain recombines TRBV9 with TRBJ2-5; 9 positions agree with TRBD1. The germline CDR1 and CDR2 sequences are SGDLS and YYNGEE. J lost 0 bases, V lost 3 bases, and 6 bases had no gene match. The CDR3 totals 16 residues. The CDR3 loop reads CASSDGQGSYQETQYF. The DNA of the CDR3 is TGTGCCAGCAGCGACGGACAGGGGTCGTACCAAGAGACCCAGTACTTC.

The V call is TRBV28, the J call TRBJ1-1; perhaps TRBD1 as D (5 bases). V lost 8 bases and J lost 2, with 18 bases in between. The CDR3 length is 15 residues. Germline V gives CDR1 MDHEN, CDR2 SYDVKM. CDR3 nucleotide sequence: TGTGCCAGCGGGGGGACCTTCGCAGAAAACACTGAAGCTTTCTTT. This codes for CASGGTFAENTEAFF.

The chain has TRBV4-1 and TRBJ2-7; perhaps TRBD1 as D (5 bases). Germline CDR1 MGHRA, CDR2 YSYEKL. This CDR3 spans 13 amino acids. V was shortened by 2 bases and J by 5 bases, with 10 bases between the two germline ends. Here the CDR3 reads CASSQTGAHEQYF. CDR3 nucleotide sequence: TGCGCCAGCAGCCAAACTGGGGCACACGAGCAGTACTTC.

This sequence joins TRBV18 and TRBJ1-5; D might be TRBD1 (5 bases). The CDR3 loop spans 15 amino acids. The V and J ends lost 6 bases and 0 bases respectively, with 12 bases between them. Germline CDR1 and CDR2: KGHSH and LQKENI. CDR3 coding DNA: TGTGCCAGCTCCCCCAGTGACAGTAGCAATCAGCCCCAGCATTTT. It yields the protein CASSPSDSSNQPQHF. Combining the CDR3 with reference TRBV18 and TRBJ1-5 gives the whole variable domain NAGVMQNPRHLVRRRGQEARLRCSPMKGHSHVYWYRQLPEEGLKFMVYLQKENIIDESGMPKERFSAEFPKEGPSILRIQQVVRGDSAAYFCASSPSDSSNQPQHFGDGTRLSIL.

The chain recombines TRBV2 with TRBJ1-4; 7 nucleotides agree with TRBD1. J lost 6 bases, V lost 2 bases, and 3 bases had no gene match. Germline V gene sequence: CDR1 SNHLY, CDR2 FYNNEI. The CDR3 has 14 residues. The CDR3 nucleotides read TGTGCCAGCAGTGAACACAGGGGAGATGAAAAACTGTTTTTT. Translating it yields CASSEHRGDEKLFF.

CDR3 amino acids: CASSTRGGEGGNTIYF. The CDR3 nucleotides read TGTGCCAGCAGCACTAGAGGTGGTGAAGGTGGAAACACCATATATTTT. The gene calls are TRBV7-9 and TRBJ1-3; the D is unclear. The germline CDR1 and CDR2 sequences are SEHNR and FQNEAQ (reference sequence). This CDR3 comprises 16 residues. V lost 5 bases and J 3 bases, leaving 17 bases between the germline ends.